The 32 T cell receptor beta chains below were found in one sample sequenced in a study of blood T cell repertoires in COVID-19. TCRdb keeps only in-frame clones here, not all; method: immunoSEQ multiplex PCR. The sample has tens of thousands of clones, approximately 82% seen once; the top ten hold approximately 6%. The sequencing sample was made of peripheral blood. The receptors derive from a human donor in a cohort sampled during active or convalescent COVID-19.

The chain carries TRBV15 and TRBJ1-2; D perhaps matches TRBD1 (5 bases). Germline assignment: CDR1 LNHNV and CDR2 YYDKDF (reference sequence). The CDR3 spans 15 residues. V was pared by 3 bases and J by 4 bases, with 15 bases between. The CDR3 is CATSSDRGLSYGYTF. CDR3 bases: TGTGCCACCAGCAGTGACCGGGGACTAAGCTATGGCTACACCTTC.

This chain connects TRBV5-4 to TRBJ1-2; a possible D gene is TRBD1 (6 bases). V lost 0 bases and J lost 0, with 9 bases in between. The CDR3 is 15 amino acids. Germline values: CDR1 SGHNT, CDR2 YYREEE (reference sequence). The CDR3: CASSLAGGANYGYTF. In nucleotides, the CDR3 is TGTGCCAGCAGCTTGGCGGGGGGCGCTAACTATGGCTACACCTTC. The whole variable domain, filled in from reference TRBV5-4 and TRBJ1-2, reads ETGVTQSPTHLIKTRGQQVTLRCSSQSGHNTVSWYQQALGQGPQFIFQYYREEENGRGNFPPRFSGLQFPNYSSELNVNALELDDSALYLCASSLAGGANYGYTFGSGTRLTVV.

The rearrangement uses TRBV5-1 and TRBJ2-3; 15 bases line up with TRBD2. From germline, CDR1 is SGHRS and CDR2 YFSETQ. The CDR3 contains 17 residues. With V trimmed by 4 bases and J by 0 bases, 3 bases remained unmatched. The CDR3 nucleotides are TGCGCCAGCAGCCTAGGACTAGCGGGGGGGAGCACAGATACGCAGTATTTT. This gives the protein CASSLGLAGGSTDTQYF. Filled out from reference TRBV5-1 and TRBJ2-3, the complete variable domain reads KAGVTQTPRYLIKTRGQQVTLSCSPISGHRSVSWYQQTPGQGLQFLFEYFSETQRNKGNFPGRFSGRQFSNSRSEMNVSTLELGDSALYLCASSLGLAGGSTDTQYFGPGTRLTVL.

This clone was counted a single time. The chain uses TRBV6-6 and TRBJ2-7, with 9 positions matching TRBD1. Germline V gene sequence: CDR1 MNHNY, CDR2 SVGAGI (reference sequence). This CDR3 comprises 15 residues. V lost 5 bases to trimming and J lost 3 bases; unmatched junction nucleotides: 8. DNA of the CDR3: TGTGCCAGCAGTCGCCGGGACAGGGAATACTACGAGCAGTACTTC. The encoded protein is CASSRRDREYYEQYF.

The chain is built from TRBV6-2 or TRBV6-3 and TRBJ1-6; 9 positions agree with TRBD1. Germline CDR1 MNHEY, CDR2 SVGEGT. The CDR3 totals 18 residues. Unmatched junction bases numbered 14, after V lost 1 base and J lost 10 bases. The CDR3 region has the DNA TGTGCCAGCAGTTACTTTGTTGGGCCACGACAGGGGGGCTCACCCCTCCACTTT. Translated, it gives CASSYFVGPRQGGSPLHF.

The chain links TRBV3-1 (or the pseudogene TRBV3-2) to TRBJ1-1; D is unclear. The CDR3 has 15 amino acids. The germline V gene has CDR1 LGHDT and CDR2 YNNKEL (reference sequence). V shed 0 bases and J shed 0 bases, with 8 bases lying between them. CDR3 in amino acids: CASSQDALMNTEAFF. In nucleotides, the CDR3 is TGTGCCAGCAGCCAAGATGCACTGATGAACACTGAAGCTTTCTTT.

The chain links TRBV3-1 (or the pseudogene TRBV3-2) to TRBJ1-2, with D perhaps matching TRBD1 (5 bases). The V gene's germline CDR1 is LGHDT and CDR2 YNNKEL (reference sequence). Trimming removed 1 base from V and 3 bases from J, with 9 bases in between. This CDR3 region has 14 residues. CDR3: CASSQAPRDYGYTF. The CDR3 DNA sequence: TGTGCCAGCAGCCAAGCCCCCAGGGACTATGGCTACACCTTC.

The V call is TRBV6-5, the J call TRBJ1-2, with TRBD1 matching over 11 bases. Germline CDR1 and CDR2: MNHEY and SVGAGI. This CDR3 spans 15 amino acids. Germline trimming cut 7 bases from V and 2 bases from J; bases unmatched to any gene: 6. CDR3 sequence reads: CASTRDRGGNYGYTF. CDR3 nucleotides: TGTGCCAGCACTAGGGACAGGGGGGGAAACTATGGCTACACCTTC.

This clone turned up a few times. The V gene is TRBV4-3, the J gene TRBJ2-5; weak D call: TRBD1 (5 bases). The V gene lost 0 bases and the J gene lost 2 bases, with 13 bases spanning the gap. This CDR3 has 16 residues. The germline V gene has CDR1 LGHNA and CDR2 YSLEER. The CDR3 DNA follows: TGCGCCAGCAGCCAAGACTGGGCAGGGTGGCAAGAGACCCAGTACTTC. It codes for CASSQDWAGWQETQYF.

There are a few counts of this clone. Other DNA sequences in the same sample also yield this CDR3. The chain couples TRBV19 to TRBJ1-2; TRBD1 is a possible D gene (5 bases). V gave up 3 bases and J gave up 3 bases, with 8 bases separating them. Germline V gene sequence: CDR1 LNHDA, CDR2 SQIVND (reference sequence). The CDR3 consists of 13 residues. CDR3 coding DNA: TGTGCCAGTAGTATTCAGGGCGACTATGGCTACACCTTC. Amino acid sequence: CASSIQGDYGYTF.

The rearrangement joins TRBV11-1 to TRBJ2-5, with D maybe TRBD1 (6 bases). The CDR3 totals 16 residues. Trimming left V 2 bases short and J 5 bases short, with 18 bases between. Germline V gene data show CDR1 as SGHAT and CDR2 as FQDESV (reference sequence). The chain's CDR3 is CASSLLGTGSAETQYF. For the CDR3, the DNA is TGTGCCAGCAGCTTATTGGGTACAGGGTCGGCGGAGACCCAGTACTTC.

Regarding this clone: One end of the junction varies from germline; a read error may be responsible. The J gene is TRBJ2-3, the V gene TRBV9, with unresolved D. Germline V lookup: CDR1 SGDLS, CDR2 YYNGEE. The CDR3 totals 12 residues. The CDR3 reads CASSARGDPQYF. The CDR3, as DNA: TGTGCCAGCAGCGCCCGAGGAGATCCGCAGTATTTT.

This rearrangement joins TRBV7-9 to TRBJ2-3; D might be TRBD1 (7 bases). The CDR3 loop spans 14 amino acids. The germline CDR1 and CDR2 sequences are SEHNR and FQNEAQ (reference sequence). V lost 5 bases and J lost 4, with 13 bases in between. CDR3 region: CASSLEGASDTQYF. CDR3 sequence (DNA): TGTGCCAGCAGCCTGGAGGGGGCATCAGATACGCAGTATTTT.

The chain links TRBV6-2 or TRBV6-3 to TRBJ2-7; 9 nucleotides align to TRBD1. Trimming cost V 5 bases and J 5 bases; bases outside gene matches: 7. Germline V lookup: CDR1 MNHEY, CDR2 SVGEGT. The CDR3 consists of 14 residues. The DNA of the CDR3 is TGTGCCAGCAGTGCCCGGGACAGGGACCACGAGCAGTACTTC. It translates to CASSARDRDHEQYF.

The V call is TRBV19, the J call TRBJ1-5; D not resolved. The V end lost 5 bases, the J end lost 0 bases, and 14 bases lay between the germline ends. This CDR3 comprises 16 residues. Germline loops: CDR1 LNHDA, CDR2 SQIVND (reference sequence). The CDR3 loop is CASSPETQYSNQPQHF. The CDR3 DNA reads TGTGCCAGTAGTCCGGAGACTCAATATAGCAATCAGCCCCAGCATTTT.

The rearrangement uses TRBV10-3 and TRBJ2-7; possible D gene TRBD1, 5 bases. The CDR3 is 13 amino acids. V was trimmed by 3 bases and J by 5 bases, leaving 11 bases between them. The V gene's germline CDR1 is ENHRY and CDR2 SYGVKD. The CDR3 loop is CAISEGETDEQYF. The CDR3 DNA is TGTGCCATCAGTGAAGGGGAAACTGACGAGCAGTACTTC.

The J gene is TRBJ2-7, the V gene TRBV29-1, with TRBD1 matching over 7 bases. Germline CDR1 reads SQVTM; CDR2 reads ANQGSEA. V shed 4 bases and J 0 bases; nucleotides not matched to a gene: 12. CDR3 length equals 16 residues. This CDR3 is CSVGWDSPQRSYEQYF. CDR3 nucleotides: TGCAGCGTTGGCTGGGACAGCCCCCAACGCTCCTACGAGCAGTACTTC.

The chain uses TRBV10-3 and TRBJ2-7; 8 bases fit TRBD1. Germline assignment: CDR1 ENHRY and CDR2 SYGVKD. With V trimmed by 0 bases and J by 3 bases, 7 bases remained unmatched. The CDR3 extends over 16 amino acids. The CDR3 bases are TGTGCCATCAGTGAGTCGCGGACAGGGACCGACTACGAGCAGTACTTC. Protein product: CAISESRTGTDYEQYF.

This clone was recorded once. The rearrangement uses TRBV5-6 and TRBJ2-7; TRBD2 is a possible D gene (5 bases). V lost 3 bases and J 3 bases, leaving 10 bases between the germline ends. The CDR3 runs to 13 residues. Germline CDR1 SGHDT, CDR2 YYEEEE. The CDR3 coding sequence is TGTGCCAGCAGCTCGGGAAGCGGCTACGAGCAGTACTTC. It codes for CASSSGSGYEQYF.

V and J are TRBV27 and TRBJ2-3, with 9 bases lining up with TRBD1. The length of the CDR3 is 19 residues. J was trimmed by 4 bases and V by 1 base; bases with no gene match: 15. Germline CDR1 reads MNHEY; CDR2 reads SMNVEV (reference sequence). DNA for the CDR3: TGTGCCAGCAGTTTATATGGCATTGGGGACAGGGTGAGCCCAGATACGCAGTATTTT. Its protein is CASSLYGIGDRVSPDTQYF.

The V call is TRBV15, the J call TRBJ2-3; 7 bases match TRBD1. The germline gives CDR1 LNHNV, CDR2 YYDKDF (reference sequence). This CDR3 comprises 15 residues. Trimming cost V 0 bases and J 5 bases; bases outside gene matches: 5. CDR3: CATSRERGLRDTQYF. CDR3 coding DNA: TGTGCCACCAGCAGAGAAAGGGGGCTTAGAGATACGCAGTATTTT.

V and J are TRBV4-3 and TRBJ2-7, with D possibly TRBD1 on 5 matching bases. This CDR3 region has 15 residues. V shed 0 bases and J shed 5 bases, with 14 bases lying between them. Germline CDR1 reads LGHNA; CDR2 reads YSLEER. In nucleotides, the CDR3 is TGCGCCAGCAGCCAAGATGGGGTCAGACAGAACGAGCAGTACTTC. Amino acid sequence: CASSQDGVRQNEQYF.

CDR3 sequence reads: CASSDGGTPSNQPQHF. DNA of the CDR3: TGTGCCAGCAGCGACGGGGGGACCCCTAGCAATCAGCCCCAGCATTTT. The chain has TRBV6-2 or TRBV6-3 and TRBJ1-5, with D possibly being TRBD1 (5 bases). The germline gives CDR1 MNHEY, CDR2 SVGEGT. V lost 6 bases to trimming and J lost 0 bases, with 15 bases between them. The CDR3 spans 16 residues.

The V and J genes are TRBV6-5 and TRBJ1-3; D is ambiguous. CDR1 is MNHEY, CDR2 SVGAGI, per germline. This CDR3 has 15 residues. V shed 7 bases and J shed 0 bases, with 13 bases lying between them. The CDR3 protein is CASTRGRTSGNTIYF. Here the CDR3 DNA reads TGTGCCAGCACCCGTGGCCGAACCTCTGGAAACACCATATATTTT.

This clone was recorded once. The chain carries TRBV7-2 and TRBJ2-1; tentatively, D is TRBD2 (6 bases). Trimming removed 5 bases from V and 8 bases from J, with 16 bases in between. CDR1 and CDR2 from the germline V gene are SGHTA and FQGNSA. The CDR3 length is 14 residues. Here the CDR3 DNA reads TGTGCCAGCAGCCCGCCGGGGGTTTGGCATGAGCAGTTCTTC. Protein sequence: CASSPPGVWHEQFF.

Only a few counts were recorded for this clone. The chain is built from TRBV7-3 and TRBJ1-5; the D gene is possibly TRBD1 (6 bases). The germline CDR1 and CDR2 sequences are SGHTA and FQGTGA. There are 14 residues in the CDR3. The V gene lost 2 bases and the J gene lost 5 bases, with 10 bases spanning the gap. The CDR3 DNA reads TGTGCCAGCAGCTTATGGACAGCAGATCAGCCCCAGCATTTT. Its protein is CASSLWTADQPQHF.

The V gene is TRBV6-5, the J gene TRBJ1-2, with TRBD1 matching over 11 bases. The CDR3 spans 13 residues. The trim removed 5 bases at V and 9 bases at J, leaving 5 bases unmatched. Per germline, CDR1 MNHEY and CDR2 SVGAGI. The CDR3 is CASSLGQGASYTF. The CDR3 DNA is TGTGCCAGCAGTCTAGGACAGGGGGCTAGCTACACCTTC.

This chain links TRBV7-2 with TRBJ1-2, with 10 nucleotides matching TRBD1. Germline V CDR1 and CDR2: SGHTA, FQGNSA. CDR3 size: 14 residues. The junction had 0 bases not matched to a gene; V was cut back by 4 bases and J by 1 base. CDR3 region: CASSWDRGNYGYTF. CDR3 bases: TGTGCCAGCAGCTGGGACAGGGGTAACTATGGCTACACCTTC.

The chain couples TRBV9 to TRBJ2-5; 11 bases match TRBD2. This CDR3 is built from 14 residues. Trimming cost V 2 bases and J 5 bases; bases outside gene matches: 2. The germline CDR1 and CDR2 sequences are SGDLS and YYNGEE. The CDR3 is CASSVVAGGETQYF. The CDR3 nucleotides are TGTGCCAGCAGCGTGGTAGCGGGGGGGGAGACCCAGTACTTC. The full variable domain, completed using reference TRBV9 and TRBJ2-5, is DSGVTQTPKHLITATGQRVTLRCSPRSGDLSVYWYQQSLDQGLQFLIQYYNGEERAKGNILERFSAQQFPDLHSELNLSSLELGDSALYFCASSVVAGGETQYFGPGTRLLVL.

The J gene is TRBJ1-4, the V gene TRBV14; maybe TRBD1 (5 bases). CDR1 and CDR2 (germline): SGHDN, FVKESK. This CDR3 contains 12 residues. Trimming left V 1 base short and J 15 bases short, with 12 bases between. The CDR3: CASSQVRRGMFF. The CDR3 region has the DNA TGTGCCAGCAGCCAAGTTCGCCGGGGGATGTTTTTT.

Regarding this clone: Given a far larger clone just one base away, this is likely a sequencing read error. The J gene is TRBJ2-7, the V gene TRBV5-5; 7 positions match TRBD1. Germline trimming cut 4 bases from V and 3 bases from J; bases unmatched to any gene: 7. CDR1 and CDR2 (germline): SGHKS, YYEKEE (reference sequence). This CDR3 region has 14 residues. CDR3 nucleotides: TGTGCCAGCAGCCCCGGGACAGAGTTCTACGAGCAGTACTTC. This codes for CASSPGTEFYEQYF.

The chain employs TRBV6-2 or TRBV6-3 and TRBJ2-7; 8 positions match TRBD2. Germline trimming cut 7 bases from V and 4 bases from J; bases unmatched to any gene: 9. The CDR3 length is 14 residues. CDR1 and CDR2 from the germline V gene are MNHEY and SVGEGT. CDR3 amino acids: CASTPGTRPYEQYF. Written as DNA, the CDR3 is TGTGCCAGCACCCCCGGGACTAGACCATACGAGCAGTACTTC.